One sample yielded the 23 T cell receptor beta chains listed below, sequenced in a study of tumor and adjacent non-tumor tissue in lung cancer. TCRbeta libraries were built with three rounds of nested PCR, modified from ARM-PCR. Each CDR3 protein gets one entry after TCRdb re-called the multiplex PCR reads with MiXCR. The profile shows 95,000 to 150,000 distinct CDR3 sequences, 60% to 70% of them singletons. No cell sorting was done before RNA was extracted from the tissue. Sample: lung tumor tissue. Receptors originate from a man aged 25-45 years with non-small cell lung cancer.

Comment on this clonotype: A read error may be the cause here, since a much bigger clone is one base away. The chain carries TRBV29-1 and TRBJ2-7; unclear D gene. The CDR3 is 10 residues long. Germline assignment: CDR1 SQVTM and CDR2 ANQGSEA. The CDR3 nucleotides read TGCAGCGTTGAGCTTGGCGAGCAGTGCTTC. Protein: CSVELGEQCF.

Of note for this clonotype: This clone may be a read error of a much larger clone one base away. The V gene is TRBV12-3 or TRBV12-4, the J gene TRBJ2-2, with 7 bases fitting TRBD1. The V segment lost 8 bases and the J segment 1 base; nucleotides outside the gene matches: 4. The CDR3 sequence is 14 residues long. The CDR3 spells CASWDSGNTGELFF. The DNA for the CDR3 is TGTGCCAGCTGGGACAGTGGGAACACCGGGGAGCTGTTTTTT.

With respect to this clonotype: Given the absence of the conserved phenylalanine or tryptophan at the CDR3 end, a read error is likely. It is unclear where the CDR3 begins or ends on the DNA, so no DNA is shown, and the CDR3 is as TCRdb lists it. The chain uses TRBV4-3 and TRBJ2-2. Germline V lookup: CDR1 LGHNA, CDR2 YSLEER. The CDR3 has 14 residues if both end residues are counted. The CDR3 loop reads CASSQAENTGELLI.

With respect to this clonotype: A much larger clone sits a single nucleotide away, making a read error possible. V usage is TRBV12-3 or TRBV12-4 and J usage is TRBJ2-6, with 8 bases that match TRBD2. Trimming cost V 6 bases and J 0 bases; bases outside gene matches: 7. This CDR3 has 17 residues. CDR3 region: CASRWSGGPSGANVLTF. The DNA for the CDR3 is TGTGCCAGCAGGTGGAGCGGGGGCCCCTCTGGGGCCAACGTCCTGACTTTC.

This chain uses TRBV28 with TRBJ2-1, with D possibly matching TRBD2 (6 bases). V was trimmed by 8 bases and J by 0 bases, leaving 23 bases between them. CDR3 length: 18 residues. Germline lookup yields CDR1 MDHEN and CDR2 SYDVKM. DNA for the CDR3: TGTGCCAGCTGTTCCCATATAGCGGAGAAGAGCTCCTACAATGAGCAGTTCTTC. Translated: CASCSHIAEKSSYNEQFF. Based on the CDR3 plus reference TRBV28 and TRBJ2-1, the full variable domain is DVKVTQSSRYLVKRTGEKVFLECVQDMDHENMFWYRQDPGLGLRLIYFSYDVKMKEKGDIPEGYSVSREKKERFSLILESASTNQTSMYLCASCSHIAEKSSYNEQFFGPGTRLTVL.

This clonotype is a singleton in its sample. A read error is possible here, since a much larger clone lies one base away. The CDR3 DNA reads TGTGCCATCAGGGGACAGGGTCCGAATGAAAAACTGTCTTTT. This sequence encodes CAIRGQGPNEKLSF. The chain links TRBV10-3 to TRBJ1-4, with TRBD1 matching 9 bases. The germline V gene encodes CDR1 ENHRY and CDR2 SYGVKD. The CDR3 length is 14 residues.

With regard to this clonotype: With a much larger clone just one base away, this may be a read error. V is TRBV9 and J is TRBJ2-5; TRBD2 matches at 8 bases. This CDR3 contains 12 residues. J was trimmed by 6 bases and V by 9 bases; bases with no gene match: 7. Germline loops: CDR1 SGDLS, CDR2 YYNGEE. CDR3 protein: CATLAGRKTQYF. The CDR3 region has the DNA TGTGCCACCCTAGCGGGCAGAAAGACCCAGTACTTC.

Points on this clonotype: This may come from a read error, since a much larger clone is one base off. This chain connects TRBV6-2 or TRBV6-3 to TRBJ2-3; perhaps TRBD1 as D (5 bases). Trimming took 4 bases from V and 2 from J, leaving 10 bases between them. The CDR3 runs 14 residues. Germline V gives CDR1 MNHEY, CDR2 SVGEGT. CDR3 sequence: CASSWVRDTDTQYF. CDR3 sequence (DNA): TGTGCCAGCAGTTGGGTCAGGGACACAGATACGCAGTATTTT.

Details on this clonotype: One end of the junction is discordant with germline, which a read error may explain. The CDR3 spells CVTSDSDQGAGNEQFF. CDR3 DNA sequence: TGTGTCACCAGTGACTCCGACCAGGGGGCAGGGAATGAGCAGTTCTTC. V and J are TRBV24-1 and TRBJ2-1; 8 nucleotides align to TRBD1. The germline V gene has CDR1 KGHDR and CDR2 SFDVKD. CDR3 size: 16 residues.

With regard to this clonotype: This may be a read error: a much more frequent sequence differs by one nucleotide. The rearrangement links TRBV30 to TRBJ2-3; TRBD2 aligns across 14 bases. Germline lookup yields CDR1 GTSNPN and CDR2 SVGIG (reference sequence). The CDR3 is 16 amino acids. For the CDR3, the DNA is TGTGCCTGGAGAGCGGGACTAGCGGGAGTAGGAGATACGCTGTATTTT. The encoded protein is CAWRAGLAGVGDTLYF.

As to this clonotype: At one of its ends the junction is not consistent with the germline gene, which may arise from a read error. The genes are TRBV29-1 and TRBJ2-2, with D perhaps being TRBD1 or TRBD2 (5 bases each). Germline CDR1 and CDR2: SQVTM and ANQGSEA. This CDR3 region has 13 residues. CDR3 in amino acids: CSVEEPNTGDLFF. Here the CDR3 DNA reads TGTAGCGTTGAAGAGCCGAACACTGGGGACCTGTTTTTT.

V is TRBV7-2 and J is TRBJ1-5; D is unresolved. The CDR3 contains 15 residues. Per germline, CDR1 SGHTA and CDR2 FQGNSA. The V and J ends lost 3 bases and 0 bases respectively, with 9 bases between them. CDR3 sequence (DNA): TGTGCCAGCAGCTTTAGCCCCAATAGCAATCAGCCCCAGCATTTT. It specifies CASSFSPNSNQPQHF.

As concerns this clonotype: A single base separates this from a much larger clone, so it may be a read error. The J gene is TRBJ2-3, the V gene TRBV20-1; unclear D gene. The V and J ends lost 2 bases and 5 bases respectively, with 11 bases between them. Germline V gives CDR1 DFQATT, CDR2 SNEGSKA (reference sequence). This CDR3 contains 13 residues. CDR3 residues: CSARNEWVDTQYF. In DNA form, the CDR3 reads TGCAGTGCTAGAAATGAATGGGTAGATACGCAGTATTTT.

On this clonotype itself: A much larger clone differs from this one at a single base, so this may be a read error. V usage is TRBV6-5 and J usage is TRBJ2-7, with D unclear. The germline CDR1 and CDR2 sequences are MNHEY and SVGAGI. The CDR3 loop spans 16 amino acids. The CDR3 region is CASRYSWSLSSYEQYF. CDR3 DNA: TGTGCCAGCAGATACTCGTGGAGTCTTAGCTCCTACGAGCAGTACTTC.

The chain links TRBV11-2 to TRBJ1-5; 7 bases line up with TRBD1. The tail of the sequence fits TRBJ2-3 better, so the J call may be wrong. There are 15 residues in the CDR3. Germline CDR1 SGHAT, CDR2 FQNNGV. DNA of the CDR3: TGTGCCAGCAGCAGGGGGCTGTTCGGCAATCAGCCCCAGTATTTT. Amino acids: CASSRGLFGNQPQYF.

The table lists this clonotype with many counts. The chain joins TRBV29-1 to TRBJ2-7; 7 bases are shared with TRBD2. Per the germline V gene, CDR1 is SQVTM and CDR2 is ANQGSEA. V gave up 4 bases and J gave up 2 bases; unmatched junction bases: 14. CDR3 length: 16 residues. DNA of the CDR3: TGCAGCGTTGTTGGGGGGGGATCAGGACTAGCCTACGAGCAGTACTTC. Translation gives CSVVGGGSGLAYEQYF.

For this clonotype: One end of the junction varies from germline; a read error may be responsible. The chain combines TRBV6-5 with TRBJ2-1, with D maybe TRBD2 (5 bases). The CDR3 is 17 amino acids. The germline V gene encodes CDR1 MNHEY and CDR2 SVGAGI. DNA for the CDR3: TGTGCCGGCAGTTACTCTCCGGTACCCGTCCCGAGCGGCCTGCAGTTCTTC. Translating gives CAGSYSPVPVPSGLQFF.

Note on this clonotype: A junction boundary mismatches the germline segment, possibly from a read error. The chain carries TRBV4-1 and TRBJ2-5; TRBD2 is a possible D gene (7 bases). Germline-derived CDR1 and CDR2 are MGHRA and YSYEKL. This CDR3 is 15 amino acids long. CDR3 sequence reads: CASSQKGGGGETQYF. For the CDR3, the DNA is TGCGCCAGTAGCCAAAAGGGAGGGGGAGGAGAGACCCAGTACTTC.

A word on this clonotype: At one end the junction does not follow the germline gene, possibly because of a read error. The CDR3 DNA follows: TGTGCCAGCAGCTTATTACCGGGCTGGGGGTCCTACAGTGAGCACTTCTTC. Translating gives CASSLLPGWGSYSEHFF. This chain joins TRBV11-2 and TRBJ2-1; tentatively, D is TRBD1 or TRBD2 (5 bases each). The CDR3 runs 17 residues. Germline V gene data show CDR1 as SGHAT and CDR2 as FQNNGV. Combining the CDR3 with reference TRBV11-2 and TRBJ2-1 gives the whole variable domain EAGVAQSPRYKIIEKRQSVAFWCNPISGHATLYWYQQILGQGPKLLIQFQNNGVVDDSQLPKDRFSAERLKGVDSTLKIQPAKLEDSAVYLCASSLLPGWGSYSEHFFGPGTRLTVL.

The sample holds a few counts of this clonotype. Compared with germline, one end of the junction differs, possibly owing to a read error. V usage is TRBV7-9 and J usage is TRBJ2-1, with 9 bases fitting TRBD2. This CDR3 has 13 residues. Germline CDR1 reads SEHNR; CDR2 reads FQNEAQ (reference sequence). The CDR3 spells CASSVRGRAFKIF. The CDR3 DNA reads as TGTGCCAGCAGCGTACGCGGGAGGGCCTTTAAGATCTTC.

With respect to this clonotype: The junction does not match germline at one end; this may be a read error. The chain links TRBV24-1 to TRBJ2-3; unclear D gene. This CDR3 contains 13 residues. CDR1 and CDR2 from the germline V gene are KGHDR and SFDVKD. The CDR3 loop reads CVTSDSTIDTQYF. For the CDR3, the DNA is TGTGTCACCAGTGATTCCACCATAGATACGCAGTATTTT.

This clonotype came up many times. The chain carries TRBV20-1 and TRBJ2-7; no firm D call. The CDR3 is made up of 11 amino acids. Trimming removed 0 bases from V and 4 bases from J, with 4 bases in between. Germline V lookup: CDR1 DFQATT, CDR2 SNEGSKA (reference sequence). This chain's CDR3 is CSARDEYEQYF. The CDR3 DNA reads TGCAGTGCTAGAGATGAGTACGAGCAGTACTTC.

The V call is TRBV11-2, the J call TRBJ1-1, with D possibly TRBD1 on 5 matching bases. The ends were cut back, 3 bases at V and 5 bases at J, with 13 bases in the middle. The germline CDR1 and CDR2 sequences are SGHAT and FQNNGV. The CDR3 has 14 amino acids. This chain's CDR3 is CASSLGPPGTEAFF. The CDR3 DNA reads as TGTGCCAGCAGCTTGGGGCCGCCAGGGACTGAAGCTTTCTTT.